The next 27 T cell receptor beta chains were all read from a single sample in a study of blood T cell repertoires in COVID-19. Sequencing used immunoSEQ multiplex PCR; TCRdb keeps in-frame clones, though not all of them. Of 70,000 to 95,000 clones listed, 89% were seen once; the top ten hold roughly 2.5%. The sequencing sample was made of peripheral blood. These receptors all come from a man aged 45-60 years with COVID-19, enrolled during active disease.

This clone was seen only a few times. The chain carries TRBV28 and TRBJ2-7, with 8 nucleotides matching TRBD2. The CDR3 extends over 16 amino acids. Germline values: CDR1 MDHEN, CDR2 SYDVKM. V lost 2 bases to trimming and J lost 6 bases; unmatched junction nucleotides: 12. CDR3 loop: CASSLGSAGGPSEQYF. In DNA, the CDR3 is TGTGCCAGCAGTTTAGGGTCGGCGGGGGGCCCCTCCGAGCAGTACTTC.

This sequence joins TRBV3-1 (or the pseudogene TRBV3-2) and TRBJ2-5, with D maybe TRBD2 (6 bases). CDR3 length: 15 amino acids. Trimming took 6 bases from V and 5 from J, leaving 19 bases between them. The germline CDR1 and CDR2 sequences are LGHDT and YNNKEL (reference sequence). The CDR3 nucleotides are TGTGCCAGCAGAGCCCCGGGACTCACATGGGAGACCCAGTACTTC. It is translated as CASRAPGLTWETQYF.

The genes are TRBV6-6 and TRBJ1-1; D is uncertain. The V and J ends lost 1 base and 1 base respectively, with 7 bases between them. Germline assignment: CDR1 MNHNY and CDR2 SVGAGI (reference sequence). CDR3 length: 14 residues. The CDR3 loop reads CASSYFQQNTEAFF. CDR3 nucleotides: TGTGCCAGCAGTTACTTTCAACAGAACACTGAAGCTTTCTTT.

V usage is TRBV10-3 and J usage is TRBJ2-2, with 12 bases that match TRBD2. Germline loops: CDR1 ENHRY, CDR2 SYGVKD. This CDR3 has 15 residues. The ends lost 2 bases at V and 6 bases at J; junction bases unmatched: 1. This CDR3 is CAISELAGGPGELFF. The CDR3 coding sequence is TGTGCCATCAGTGAGCTAGCGGGGGGGCCCGGGGAGCTGTTTTTT.

The DNA for the CDR3 is TGTGCCGTTCCGGGACAGGGCACTGAAGCTTTCTTT. Protein: CAVPGQGTEAFF. The chain carries TRBV27 and TRBJ1-1; 9 nucleotides line up with TRBD1. Germline V CDR1 and CDR2: MNHEY, SMNVEV (reference sequence). The V segment lost 11 bases and the J segment 4 bases; nucleotides outside the gene matches: 5. This CDR3 region has 12 residues.

This chain joins TRBV28 and TRBJ2-7; tentative D call: TRBD2 (5 bases). V was clipped by 5 bases and J by 3 bases, with 17 bases between them. Per germline, CDR1 MDHEN and CDR2 SYDVKM. This CDR3 has 15 amino acids. The CDR3: CASSLSTRVDYEQYF. The CDR3 bases are TGTGCCAGCAGTCTATCTACTAGGGTTGACTACGAGCAGTACTTC.

The chain links TRBV18 to TRBJ1-2, with 7 bases fitting TRBD1. CDR1 KGHSH and CDR2 LQKENI come from the germline V gene. V was pared by 3 bases and J by 6 bases, with 4 bases of the junction left unmatched. The CDR3 sequence is 13 residues long. CDR3 amino acids: CASSPGRGNGYTF. Here the CDR3 DNA reads TGTGCCAGCTCACCTGGCAGGGGGAATGGCTACACCTTC.

V gene TRBV27 combines with J gene TRBJ2-2, with 8 bases identical to TRBD1. Germline V gene data show CDR1 as MNHEY and CDR2 as SMNVEV (reference sequence). This CDR3 is 15 amino acids long. Germline trimming cut 3 bases from V and 5 bases from J; bases unmatched to any gene: 5. In DNA form, the CDR3 reads TGTGCCAGCAGTTTTGGCAGGGGGCGGACCGGGGAGCTGTTTTTT. It is translated as CASSFGRGRTGELFF.

The chain has TRBV28 and TRBJ1-5, with D uncertain. Germline CDR1 MDHEN, CDR2 SYDVKM. The CDR3 has 14 amino acids. V was pared by 6 bases and J by 2 bases, with 11 bases between. This CDR3 reads CASRSLGGNQPQHF. The CDR3 DNA follows: TGTGCCAGCAGGTCGCTGGGAGGCAATCAGCCCCAGCATTTT.

The rearrangement links TRBV5-1 to TRBJ2-7, with 7 positions matching TRBD1. V lost 0 bases, J lost 2 bases, and 8 bases stayed unmatched. This CDR3 contains 16 residues. Per the germline V gene, CDR1 is SGHRS and CDR2 is YFSETQ. CDR3 bases: TGCGCCAGCAGCTTGGGACAGGGCTACCCCCCCTACGAGCAGTACTTC. Residues: CASSLGQGYPPYEQYF.

This rearrangement joins TRBV3-1 (or the pseudogene TRBV3-2) to TRBJ2-7, with TRBD2 matching over 9 bases. Trimming at V came to 3 bases and at J to 5 bases, leaving 2 bases not matched to a gene. Germline V gives CDR1 LGHDT, CDR2 YNNKEL (reference sequence). CDR3 length: 13 residues. The CDR3 loop reads CASSQRGGNEQYF. Here the CDR3 DNA reads TGTGCCAGCAGCCAGCGGGGGGGAAACGAGCAGTACTTC.

The chain carries TRBV5-1 and TRBJ2-1, with TRBD1 matching over 9 bases. Trimming cost V 1 base and J 4 bases; bases outside gene matches: 3. Germline values: CDR1 SGHRS, CDR2 YFSETQ. CDR3 length: 15 residues. CDR3 sequence: CASSLLGTGYNEQFF. The DNA of the CDR3 is TGCGCCAGCAGCTTGCTAGGGACAGGGTACAATGAGCAGTTCTTC.

This clone was picked up one time. CDR3 loop: CASSEAWPAKLSYNSPLHF. In nucleotides, the CDR3 is TGTGCCAGCAGTGAAGCTTGGCCAGCGAAGCTCTCCTATAATTCACCCCTCCACTTT. The V call is TRBV6-1, the J call TRBJ1-6; no firm D call. V gave up 0 bases and J gave up 0 bases, with 15 bases separating them. The CDR3 extends over 19 amino acids. CDR1 MNHNS and CDR2 SASEGT come from the germline V gene.

The chain is built from TRBV19 and TRBJ1-1; the match to TRBD1 covers 8 bases. Losses at the gene ends were 8 bases for V and 0 bases for J; bases not matched to a gene: 8. CDR1 is LNHDA, CDR2 SQIVND, per germline (reference sequence). There are 15 residues in the CDR3. CDR3 residues: CASWDRRPMNTEAFF. The CDR3, as DNA: TGTGCCAGTTGGGACAGGAGGCCCATGAACACTGAAGCTTTCTTT.

The chain joins TRBV5-6 to TRBJ2-3; a possible D gene is TRBD1 (6 bases). CDR1 and CDR2 from the germline V gene are SGHDT and YYEEEE. This CDR3 is built from 14 residues. Trimming took off 1 base at V and 4 bases at J, with 10 bases between the two ends. For the CDR3, the DNA is TGTGCCAGCAGCTTGATGGGGGCCCCAGATACGCAGTATTTT. Residues: CASSLMGAPDTQYF.

The genes are TRBV6-5 and TRBJ1-1, with D maybe TRBD1 (5 bases). The CDR3 has 15 amino acids. Germline CDR1 MNHEY, CDR2 SVGAGI. Trimming left V 0 bases short and J 5 bases short, with 13 bases between. The CDR3 region is CASSYSLGVSTEAFF. In DNA form, the CDR3 reads TGTGCCAGCAGTTACTCGTTAGGGGTTAGTACTGAAGCTTTCTTT.

The chain couples TRBV30 to TRBJ2-7, with a possible D match to TRBD2 (5 bases). The V end was cut by 1 base, the J end by 12 bases, with 13 bases between. Germline V gene lookup returns CDR1 GTSNPN and CDR2 SVGIG (reference sequence). This CDR3 contains 11 residues. The CDR3, as DNA: TGTGCCTGGAGTGGTAACCAGCGGCCGTACTTC. Its protein product is CAWSGNQRPYF.

The V and J genes are TRBV27 and TRBJ1-2; TRBD1 agrees at 7 bases. The V gene end was trimmed by 6 bases and the J gene end by 4 bases; junction bases not matched to a gene: 17. There are 17 residues in the CDR3. The V gene's germline CDR1 is MNHEY and CDR2 SMNVEV (reference sequence). CDR3 nucleotide sequence: TGTGCCAGCAGCCTATCCTTGCGACAGGGCCGGGTCTATGGCTACACCTTC. Translating gives CASSLSLRQGRVYGYTF.

The chain recombines TRBV4-1 with TRBJ1-6, with D hard to call. CDR3 length: 18 amino acids. V dropped 0 bases and J dropped 10 bases, with 22 bases sitting between them. From germline, CDR1 is MGHRA and CDR2 YSYEKL. In DNA, the CDR3 is TGCGCCAGCAGCCAAGAAGGCAGATTCGTAAGCTGGGAGTCACCCCTCCACTTT. Translated, it gives CASSQEGRFVSWESPLHF.

This rearrangement joins TRBV6-5 to TRBJ2-7; 8 bases are shared with TRBD2. The V gene's germline CDR1 is MNHEY and CDR2 SVGAGI. The CDR3 length is 13 residues. The V gene end was trimmed by 11 bases and the J gene end by 2 bases; junction bases not matched to a gene: 8. CDR3 DNA sequence: TGTGCCGCCCGGGGACTAGATACCTACGAGCAGTACTTC. It codes for CAARGLDTYEQYF.

V usage is TRBV18 and J usage is TRBJ1-1; no definite D call. The germline V gene has CDR1 KGHSH and CDR2 LQKENI. V gave up 2 bases and J gave up 5 bases, with 12 bases separating them. The CDR3 has 14 amino acids. In nucleotides, the CDR3 is TGTGCCAGCTCACCAGGACTGGGGAGAACTGAAGCTTTCTTT. It codes for CASSPGLGRTEAFF.

The chain recombines TRBV30 with TRBJ1-1; D possibly corresponds to TRBD1 (5 bases). CDR1 and CDR2 (germline): GTSNPN, SVGIG (reference sequence). The V and J ends lost 0 bases and 5 bases respectively, with 13 bases between them. CDR3 length: 14 residues. Written as DNA, the CDR3 is TGTGCCTGGAGTGTTAGGGGCTGGTGGACTGAAGCTTTCTTT. As protein: CAWSVRGWWTEAFF.

J is TRBJ2-2 and V is TRBV6-1; no clear D gene. The V end lost 1 base, the J end lost 1 base, and 7 bases lay between the germline ends. The CDR3 is 15 residues long. CDR1 MNHNS and CDR2 SASEGT come from the germline V gene. Here the CDR3 reads CASSEVVGNTGELFF. Here the CDR3 DNA reads TGTGCCAGCAGTGAAGTTGTCGGGAACACCGGGGAGCTGTTTTTT.

This chain connects TRBV5-1 to TRBJ1-1; 7 nucleotides match TRBD1. This CDR3 comprises 15 residues. The V and J ends lost 0 bases and 3 bases, in that order; junction bases with no gene match: 5. Germline assignment: CDR1 SGHRS and CDR2 YFSETQ. The DNA for the CDR3 is TGCGCCAGCAGCTTGGTGCTTGGGACAGACACTGAAGCTTTCTTT. Amino acids: CASSLVLGTDTEAFF.

The chain has TRBV27 and TRBJ2-2; TRBD1 matches 7 bases. Germline CDR1 and CDR2: MNHEY and SMNVEV (reference sequence). Trimming cost V 2 bases and J 0 bases; bases outside gene matches: 3. The CDR3 runs to 16 residues. For the CDR3, the DNA is TGTGCCAGCAGTTTAGAAGGACAGGCGAACACCGGGGAGCTGTTTTTT. This codes for CASSLEGQANTGELFF.

Details on this clone: Other DNA sequences from this sample encode an identical CDR3 as well. V and J are TRBV6-5 and TRBJ2-5; 10 nucleotides agree with TRBD1. The CDR3 sequence is 16 residues long. V was clipped by 0 bases and J by 5 bases; unmatched bases: 6. In germline, CDR1 is MNHEY, CDR2 SVGAGI. CDR3 DNA sequence: TGTGCCAGCAGTTACTCAAGGACAGGGGGAGGGGAGACCCAGTACTTC. Its translation: CASSYSRTGGGETQYF.

The chain uses TRBV24-1 and TRBJ2-5; 7 bases map to TRBD1. In germline, CDR1 is KGHDR, CDR2 SFDVKD. V shed 4 bases, J shed 2 bases, and the junction held 3 bases outside the gene matches. This CDR3 spans 14 amino acids. This chain's CDR3 is CATSETGRQETQYF. CDR3 sequence (DNA): TGTGCCACCAGTGAGACAGGGCGACAAGAGACCCAGTACTTC.